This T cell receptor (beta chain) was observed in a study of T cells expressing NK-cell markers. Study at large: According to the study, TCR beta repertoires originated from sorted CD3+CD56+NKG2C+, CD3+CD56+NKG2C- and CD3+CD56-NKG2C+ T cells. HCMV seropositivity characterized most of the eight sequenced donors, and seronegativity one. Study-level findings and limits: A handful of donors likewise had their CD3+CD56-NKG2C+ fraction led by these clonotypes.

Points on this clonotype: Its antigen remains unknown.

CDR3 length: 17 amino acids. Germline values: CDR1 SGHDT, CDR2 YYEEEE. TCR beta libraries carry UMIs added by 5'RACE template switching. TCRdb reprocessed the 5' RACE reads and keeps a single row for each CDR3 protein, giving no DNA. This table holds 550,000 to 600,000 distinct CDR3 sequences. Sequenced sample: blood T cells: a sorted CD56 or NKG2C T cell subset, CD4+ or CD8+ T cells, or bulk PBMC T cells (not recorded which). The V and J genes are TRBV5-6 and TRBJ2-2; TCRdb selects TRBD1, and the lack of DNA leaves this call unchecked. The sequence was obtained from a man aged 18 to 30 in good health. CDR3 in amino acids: CASSVRPGQGKPGELFF.